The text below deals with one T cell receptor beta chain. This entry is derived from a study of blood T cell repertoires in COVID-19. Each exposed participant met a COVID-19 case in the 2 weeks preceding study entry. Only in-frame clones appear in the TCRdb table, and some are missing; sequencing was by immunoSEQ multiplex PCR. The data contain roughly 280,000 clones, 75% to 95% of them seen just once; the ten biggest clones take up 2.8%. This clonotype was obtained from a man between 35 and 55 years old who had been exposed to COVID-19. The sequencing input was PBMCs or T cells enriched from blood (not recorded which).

DNA for the CDR3: TGCGCCAGCACCGAAACGACAGGGGGAGAGGAAAAACTGTTTTTT. This encodes CASTETTGGEEKLFF. The chain recombines TRBV5-1 with TRBJ1-4; 9 nucleotides align to TRBD1. The V gene's germline CDR1 is SGHRS and CDR2 YFSETQ. The CDR3 contains 15 residues. V trimming: 6 bases; J trimming: 8 bases; junction bases outside the gene matches: 11. The full variable domain, with the rest looked up from reference TRBV5-1 and TRBJ1-4, is KAGVTQTPRYLIKTRGQQVTLSCSPISGHRSVSWYQQTPGQGLQFLFEYFSETQRNKGNFPGRFSGRQFSNSRSEMNVSTLELGDSALYLCASTETTGGEEKLFFGSGTQLSVL.